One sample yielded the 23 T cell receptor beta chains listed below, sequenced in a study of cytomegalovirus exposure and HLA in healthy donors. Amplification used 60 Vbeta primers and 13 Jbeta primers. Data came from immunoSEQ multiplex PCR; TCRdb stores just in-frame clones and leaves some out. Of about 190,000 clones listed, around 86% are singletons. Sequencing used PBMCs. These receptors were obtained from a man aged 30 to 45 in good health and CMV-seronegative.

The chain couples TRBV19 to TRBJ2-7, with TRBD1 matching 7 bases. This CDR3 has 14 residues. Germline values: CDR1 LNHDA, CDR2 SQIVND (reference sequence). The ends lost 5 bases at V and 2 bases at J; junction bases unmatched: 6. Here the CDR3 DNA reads TGTGCCAGTAGTGCCGAAACAGGGGCCTACGAGCAGTACTTC. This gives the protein CASSAETGAYEQYF.

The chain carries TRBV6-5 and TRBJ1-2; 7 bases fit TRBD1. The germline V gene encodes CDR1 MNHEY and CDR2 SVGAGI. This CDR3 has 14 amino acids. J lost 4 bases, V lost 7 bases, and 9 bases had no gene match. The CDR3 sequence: CASKNPGTAYGYTF. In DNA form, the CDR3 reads TGTGCCAGCAAAAACCCCGGGACAGCCTATGGCTACACCTTC.

The CDR3 DNA reads as TGTGCCAGTCAATCGGACTATGGCTACACCTTC. As protein: CASQSDYGYTF. V is TRBV28 and J is TRBJ1-2; D gene uncertain. The CDR3 covers 11 residues. Trimming removed 9 bases at V and 3 bases at J, with 8 bases between. In germline, CDR1 is MDHEN, CDR2 SYDVKM.

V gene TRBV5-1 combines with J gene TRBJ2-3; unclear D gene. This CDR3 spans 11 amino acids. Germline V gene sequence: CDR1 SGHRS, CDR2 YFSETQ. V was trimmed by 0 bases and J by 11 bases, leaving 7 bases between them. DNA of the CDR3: TGCGCCAGCAGCTTGGAAGGCGGGCAGTATTTT. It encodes CASSLEGGQYF.

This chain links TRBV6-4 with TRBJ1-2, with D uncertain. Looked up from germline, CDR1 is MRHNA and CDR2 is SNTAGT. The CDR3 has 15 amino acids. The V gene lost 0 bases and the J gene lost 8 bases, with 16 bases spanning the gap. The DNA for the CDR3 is TGTGCCAGCAGTGACTCGAACGTGGTAGCTGGCGGCTACACCTTC. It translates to CASSDSNVVAGGYTF.

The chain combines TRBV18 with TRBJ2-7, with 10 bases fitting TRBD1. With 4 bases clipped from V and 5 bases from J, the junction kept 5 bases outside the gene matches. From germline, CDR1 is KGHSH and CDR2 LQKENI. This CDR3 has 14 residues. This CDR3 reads CASSRQGASDEQYF. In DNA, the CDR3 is TGTGCCAGCTCACGACAGGGGGCGTCAGACGAGCAGTACTTC.

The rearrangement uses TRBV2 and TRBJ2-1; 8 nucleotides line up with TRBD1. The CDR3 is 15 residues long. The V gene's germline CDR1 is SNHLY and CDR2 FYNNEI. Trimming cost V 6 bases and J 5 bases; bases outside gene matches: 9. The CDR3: CASRETGGLHNEQFF. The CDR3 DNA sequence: TGTGCCAGCAGGGAAACAGGGGGACTGCACAATGAGCAGTTCTTC.

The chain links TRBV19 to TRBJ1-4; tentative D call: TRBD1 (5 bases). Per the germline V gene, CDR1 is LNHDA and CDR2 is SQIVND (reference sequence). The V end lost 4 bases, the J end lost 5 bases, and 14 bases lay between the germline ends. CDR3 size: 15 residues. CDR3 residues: CASSTLTDGNEKLFF. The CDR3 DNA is TGTGCCAGTAGTACCTTGACAGATGGAAATGAAAAACTGTTTTTT.

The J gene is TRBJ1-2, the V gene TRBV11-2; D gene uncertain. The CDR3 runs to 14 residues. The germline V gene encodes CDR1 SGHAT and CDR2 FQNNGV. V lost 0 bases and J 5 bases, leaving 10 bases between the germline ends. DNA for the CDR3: TGTGCCAGCAGCTTAGATACGGGGATATATGGCTACACCTTC. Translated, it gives CASSLDTGIYGYTF.

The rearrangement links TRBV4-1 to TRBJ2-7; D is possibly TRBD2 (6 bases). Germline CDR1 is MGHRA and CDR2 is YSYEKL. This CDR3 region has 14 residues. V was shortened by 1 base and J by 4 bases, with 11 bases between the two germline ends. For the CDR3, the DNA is TGCGCCAGCAGCCAAGCCCCTCGGGAGTACGAGCAGTACTTC. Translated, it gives CASSQAPREYEQYF.

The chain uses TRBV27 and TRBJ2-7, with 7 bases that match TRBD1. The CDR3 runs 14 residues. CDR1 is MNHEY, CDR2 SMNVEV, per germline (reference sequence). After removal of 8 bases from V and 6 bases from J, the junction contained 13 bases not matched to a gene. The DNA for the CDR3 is TGTGCCAGCCGGCTGACAGGGACCCTTGGCGAGCAGTACTTC. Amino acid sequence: CASRLTGTLGEQYF.

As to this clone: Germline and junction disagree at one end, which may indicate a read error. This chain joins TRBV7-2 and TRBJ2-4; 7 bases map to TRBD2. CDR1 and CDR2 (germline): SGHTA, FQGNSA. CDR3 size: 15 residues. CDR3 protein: CASSFGGSAKNSQYF. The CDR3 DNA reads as TGTGCCAGCAGCTTCGGGGGGTCGGCCAAAAACAGTCAGTACTTC. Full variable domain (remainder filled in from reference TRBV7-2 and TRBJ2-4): GAGVSQSPSNKVTEKGKDVELRCDPISGHTALYWYRQSLGQGLEFLIYFQGNSAPDKSGLPSDRFSAERTGGSVSTLTIQRTQQEDSAVYLCASSFGGSAKNSQYFGAGTRLSVL.

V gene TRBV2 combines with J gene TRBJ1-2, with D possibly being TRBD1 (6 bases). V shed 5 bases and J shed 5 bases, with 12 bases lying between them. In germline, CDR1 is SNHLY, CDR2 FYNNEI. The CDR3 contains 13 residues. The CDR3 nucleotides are TGTGCCAGCAGTATTAGGGGACAATATGGCTACACCTTC. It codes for CASSIRGQYGYTF.

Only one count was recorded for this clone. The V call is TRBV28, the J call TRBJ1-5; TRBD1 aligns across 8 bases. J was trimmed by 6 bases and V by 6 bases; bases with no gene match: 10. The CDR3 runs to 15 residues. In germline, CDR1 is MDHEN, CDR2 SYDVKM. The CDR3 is CASSSDRVISQPQHF. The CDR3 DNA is TGTGCCAGCAGCTCGGACAGGGTTATCAGTCAGCCCCAGCATTTT.

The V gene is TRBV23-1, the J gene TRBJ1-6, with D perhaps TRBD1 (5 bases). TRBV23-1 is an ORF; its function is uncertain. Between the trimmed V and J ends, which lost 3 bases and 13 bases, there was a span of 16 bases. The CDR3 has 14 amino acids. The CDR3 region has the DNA TGCGCCAGCAGTCAGATGGGGCGGCAAGCCCCCCTCCACTTT. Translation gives CASSQMGRQAPLHF.

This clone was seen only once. The CDR3 sequence: CASIDRGKTGELFF. The CDR3 DNA is TGTGCCAGCATCGACCGGGGAAAAACCGGGGAGCTGTTTTTT. V usage is TRBV2 and J usage is TRBJ2-2; TRBD2 is a possible D gene (5 bases). The CDR3 contains 14 residues. V dropped 7 bases and J dropped 5 bases, with 14 bases sitting between them. Germline V CDR1 and CDR2: SNHLY, FYNNEI.

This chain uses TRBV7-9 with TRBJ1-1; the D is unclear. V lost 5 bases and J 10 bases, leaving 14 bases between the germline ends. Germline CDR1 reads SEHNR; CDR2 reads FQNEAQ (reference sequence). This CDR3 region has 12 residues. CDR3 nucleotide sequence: TGTGCCAGCAGCCAAGGACGGGAACCAGCTTTCTTT. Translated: CASSQGREPAFF. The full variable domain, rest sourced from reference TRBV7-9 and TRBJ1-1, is DTGVSQNPRHKITKRGQNVTFRCDPISEHNRLYWYRQTLGQGPEFLTYFQNEAQLEKSRLLSDRFSAERPKGSFSTLEIQRTEQGDSAMYLCASSQGREPAFFGQGTRLTVV.

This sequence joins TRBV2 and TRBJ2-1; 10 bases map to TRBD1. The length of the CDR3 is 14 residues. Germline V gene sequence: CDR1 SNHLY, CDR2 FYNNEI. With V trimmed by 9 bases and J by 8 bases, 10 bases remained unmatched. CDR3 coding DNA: TGTGCCAGAACGAGGACAGGGGGGCGGCATGAGCAGTTCTTC. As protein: CARTRTGGRHEQFF.

DNA of the CDR3: TGCAGCGTTGATGTGGGGGGAACGAACACTGAAGCTTTCTTT. Protein product: CSVDVGGTNTEAFF. V gene TRBV29-1 combines with J gene TRBJ1-1; D is possibly TRBD1 (5 bases). Germline V gene data show CDR1 as SQVTM and CDR2 as ANQGSEA. The CDR3 is made up of 14 amino acids. Trimming removed 3 bases at V and 1 base at J, with 12 bases between.

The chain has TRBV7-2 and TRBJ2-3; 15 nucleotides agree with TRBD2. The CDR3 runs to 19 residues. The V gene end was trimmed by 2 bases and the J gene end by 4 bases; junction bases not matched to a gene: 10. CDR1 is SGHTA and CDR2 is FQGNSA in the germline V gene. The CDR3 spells CASSLTIRTSGGAPDTQYF. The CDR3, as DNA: TGTGCCAGCAGCTTAACAATCCGGACTAGCGGGGGGGCCCCAGATACGCAGTATTTT.

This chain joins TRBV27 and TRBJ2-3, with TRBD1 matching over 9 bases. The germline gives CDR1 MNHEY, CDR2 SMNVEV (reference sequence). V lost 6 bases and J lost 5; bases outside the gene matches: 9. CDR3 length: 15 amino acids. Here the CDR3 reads CASRGGTGWGDTQYF. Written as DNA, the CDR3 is TGTGCCAGCAGGGGCGGGACAGGGTGGGGAGATACGCAGTATTTT.

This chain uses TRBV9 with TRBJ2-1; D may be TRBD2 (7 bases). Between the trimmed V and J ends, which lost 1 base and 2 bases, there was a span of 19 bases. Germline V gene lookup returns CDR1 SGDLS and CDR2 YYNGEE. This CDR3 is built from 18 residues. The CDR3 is CASSVIGGAGDPYNEQFF. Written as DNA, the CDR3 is TGTGCCAGCAGCGTAATTGGGGGGGCGGGGGACCCCTACAATGAGCAGTTCTTC. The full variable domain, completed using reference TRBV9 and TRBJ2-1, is DSGVTQTPKHLITATGQRVTLRCSPRSGDLSVYWYQQSLDQGLQFLIQYYNGEERAKGNILERFSAQQFPDLHSELNLSSLELGDSALYFCASSVIGGAGDPYNEQFFGPGTRLTVL.

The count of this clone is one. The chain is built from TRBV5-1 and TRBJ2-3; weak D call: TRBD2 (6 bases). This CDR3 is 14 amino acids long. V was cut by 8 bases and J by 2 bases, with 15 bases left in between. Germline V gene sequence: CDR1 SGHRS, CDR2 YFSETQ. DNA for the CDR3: TGCGCCAGTAAACCGGGGGAAGTCACAGATACGCAGTATTTT. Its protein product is CASKPGEVTDTQYF.